This T cell receptor (beta chain) was identified during a study of T-cell memory formation after mild COVID-19. The overall study: Clusters of TCRs were largely donor specific.

TCRdb ran MiXCR on the 5' RACE reads and lists one entry per CDR3 protein. The sample shows around 200,000 distinct CDR3 sequences, more than 25% of them seen only once. Study outcomes and limitations: Clones contracting over day 15 to 85 were CD4/CD8 balanced, with later expanders leaning CD4+.

This clonotype was seen once. Its specificity is not known. Germline CDR1 reads DFQATT; CDR2 reads SNEGSKA (reference sequence). This CDR3 has 14 amino acids. The TCR comes from an adult woman who had mild COVID-19 (a few samples of this study predate the infection). Cell type and time point are not known. The sequenced sample was PBMCs or a T cell subset sorted from them (not recorded which). The chain has TRBV20-1 and TRBJ2-3, with 10 bases lining up with TRBD2. CDR3 sequence reads: CTTEREGRTDTQYF. The CDR3 nucleotides are TGCACTACGGAGCGGGAGGGCCGAACAGATACGCAGTATTTT.